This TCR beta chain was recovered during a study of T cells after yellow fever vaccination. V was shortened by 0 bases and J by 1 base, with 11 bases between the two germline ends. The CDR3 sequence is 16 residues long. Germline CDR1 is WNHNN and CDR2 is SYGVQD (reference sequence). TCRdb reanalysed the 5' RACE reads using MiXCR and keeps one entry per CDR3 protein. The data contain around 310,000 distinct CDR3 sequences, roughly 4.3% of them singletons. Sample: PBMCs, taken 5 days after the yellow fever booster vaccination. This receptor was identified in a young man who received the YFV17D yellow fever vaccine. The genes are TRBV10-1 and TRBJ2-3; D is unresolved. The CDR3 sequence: CASSESLAGGTDTQYF. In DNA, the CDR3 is TGCGCCAGCAGTGAGTCGTTGGCTGGGGGCACAGATACGCAGTATTTT.